Listed below are T cell receptor delta chains from one sample, sequenced in a study of gamma-delta chains in newborns, infants, children. TCRdb reanalyzed the reads using CATT. This repertoire shows several thousand delta-chain clones, about 3.3% found once; its top ten account for around 15%. The specimen was blood. Receptors were obtained from a child who was a newborn, infant or young child, either healthy, febrile or measles-vaccinated (not recorded which). Both conserved end residues are part of each CDR3.

J gene,V gene,CDR3 protein
TRDJ2,TRDV3,CAFGNLTAQLFF
TRDJ1,TRAV29/DV5,CAASERPAYWGIQGDKLIF
TRDJ3,TRDV2,CACDTVFGGCSWDTRQMFF
TRDJ3,TRDV2,CACDTAGPSWDTRQMFF
TRDJ3,TRDV2,CACDALLGDTHSSWDTRQMFF
TRDJ2,TRDV2,CACDTGDTLTAQLFF
TRDJ1,TRDV1,CALGEVGGRLKLIF
TRDJ3,TRDV2,CACDRLGGYRRGSWDTRQMFF
TRDJ4,TRDV1,CALGDWGILRPLIF
TRDJ3,TRDV2,CACDWGLAHSWDTRQMFF
TRDJ3,TRDV2,CACDTIGGSWDTRQMFF
TRDJ3,TRDV2,CACDTVLGDFWDTRQMFF
TRDJ3,TRDV2,CACDTALGDTRWDTRQMFF
TRDJ3,TRDV2,CACDTIPPGGYSWDTRQMFF
TRDJ3,TRDV2,CACDTAWGSSSWDTRQMFF
TRDJ3,TRDV2,CACDTIGYSWDTRQMFF
TRDJ3,TRDV2,CACDTASSWDTRQMFF
TRDJ3,TRDV2,CACDGGYRNGGGSWDTRQMFF
TRDJ3,TRDV2,CACDTVEGWGIPWDTRQMFF
TRDJ3,TRDV2,CACDVLGDTSWDTRQMFF
TRDJ3,TRDV2,CACDSTGSSWDTRQMFF
TRDJ2,TRDV2,CACDKLGATAQLFF
TRDJ3,TRDV2,CACDTVRTGGLPSWDTRQMFF
TRDJ2,TRDV2,CACDTLGDREAAQLFF
TRDJ2,TRDV2,CACDPLGAPAQLFF
TRDJ3,TRDV2,CACDTVVLGDTNWDTRQMFF
TRDJ3,TRDV2,CACDTWGISWDTRQMFF
TRDJ3,TRDV2,CACDTVLGDPSTWDTRQMFF
TRDJ3,TRDV2,CACDPLGDTDTRQMFF
TRDJ3,TRDV2,CACDVLTGDSSWDTRQMFF
TRDJ1,TRDV2,CACDFWGDTDKLIF
TRDJ1,TRDV2,CACDTWGILYTDKLIF
TRDJ3,TRDV2,CACDTPLGPSFWDTRQMFF
TRDJ3,TRDV2,CACDTVVLGAATSSWDTRQMFF
TRDJ3,TRDV2,CACDTVGIRGSTWDTRQMFF
TRDJ1,TRDV2,CACDILGDMGTDKLIF
TRDJ2,TRDV2,CACDILGDKNLTAQLFF
TRDJ2,TRDV2,CACEEVGTTAQLFF
TRDJ3,TRDV2,CACDTILEDCFSSWDTRQMFF
TRDJ3,TRDV2,CACDTVGLSSWDTRQMFF
TRDJ3,TRDV2,CACDTAELGGSSWDTRQMFF
TRDJ3,TRDV2,CACDTVLGIGSWDTRQMFF
TRDJ3,TRDV2,CACDTGWGSSWDTRQMFF
TRDJ3,TRDV2,CACDKALGSWDTRQMFF
TRDJ4,TRDV2,CACDTVRGNRPLIF
TRDJ2,TRAV29/DV5,CAASALGIRPLTAQLFF
TRDJ3,TRDV2,CACDTVRGGTFSWDTRQMFF
TRDJ3,TRDV2,CACDVLGDTSWDTRQMFF
TRDJ3,TRDV2,CACDFVLGDIRDTRQMFF
TRDJ3,TRDV2,CACDILGAPRSWDARQMFF
TRDJ1,TRDV2,CACDTGICNDKLIF